This TCR beta chain originates from a study of blood T cell repertoires in COVID-19. Study overall: The United States, Italy and Spain provided the acute and convalescent COVID-19 samples. The analysed material was cDNA or gDNA that came from T cells, B-cell-depleted T cells, or PBMCs.

TCRdb keeps only in-frame clones here, not all; method: immunoSEQ multiplex PCR. The sample includes tens of thousands of clones, approximately 85% of them seen just once. The junction had 5 bases not matched to a gene; V was cut back by 3 bases and J by 9 bases. This CDR3 spans 13 amino acids. Germline loops: CDR1 KGHSH, CDR2 LQKENI. This chain joins TRBV18 and TRBJ2-4; TRBD1 agrees at 7 bases. The sample consisted of peripheral blood. This sequence was found in a human donor in a cohort sampled during active COVID-19. CDR3 residues: CASSPDREGIQYF. The CDR3 DNA sequence: TGTGCCAGCTCACCCGACAGGGAAGGCATTCAGTACTTC. Based on the CDR3 plus reference TRBV18 and TRBJ2-4, the full variable domain is NAGVMQNPRHLVRRRGQEARLRCSPMKGHSHVYWYRQLPEEGLKFMVYLQKENIIDESGMPKERFSAEFPKEGPSILRIQQVVRGDSAAYFCASSPDREGIQYFGAGTRLSVL.